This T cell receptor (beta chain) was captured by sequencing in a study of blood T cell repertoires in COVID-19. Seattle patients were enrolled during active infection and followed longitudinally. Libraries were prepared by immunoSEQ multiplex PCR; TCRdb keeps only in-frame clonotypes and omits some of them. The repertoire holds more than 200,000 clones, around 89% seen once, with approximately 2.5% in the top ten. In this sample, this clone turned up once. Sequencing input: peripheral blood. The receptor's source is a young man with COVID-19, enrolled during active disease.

The DNA for the CDR3 is TGTGCCAGCAGCGTAGAGGGACTAGCAAACAATGAGCAGTTCTTC. Amino acids: CASSVEGLANNEQFF. The V and J genes are TRBV9 and TRBJ2-1, with 9 bases lining up with TRBD2. The junction had 3 bases not matched to a gene; V was cut back by 0 bases and J by 5 bases. The CDR3 contains 15 residues. Germline V CDR1 and CDR2: SGDLS, YYNGEE.